The 17 T cell receptor beta chains reported below all come from one sample, sequenced in a study of blood T cell repertoires in COVID-19. Only in-frame clones appear in the TCRdb table, and some are missing; sequencing was by immunoSEQ multiplex PCR. Among about 100,000 clones listed, just under 80% were seen once. Sequenced input: peripheral blood. The receptor set was obtained from a woman in her sixties or seventies with acute or convalescent COVID-19.

The rearrangement joins TRBV6-5 to TRBJ2-1; TRBD1 is a possible D gene (5 bases). The V end was cut by 7 bases, the J end by 4 bases, with 5 bases between. Germline values: CDR1 MNHEY, CDR2 SVGAGI. The CDR3 extends over 11 amino acids. The CDR3 spells CASTGYNEQFF. Written as DNA, the CDR3 is TGTGCCAGCACAGGGTACAATGAGCAGTTCTTC.

Only one count was recorded for this clone. J is TRBJ1-2 and V is TRBV6-5; D remains ambiguous. The CDR3 is 16 amino acids. Germline CDR1 and CDR2: MNHEY and SVGAGI. Trimming removed 0 bases at V and 5 bases at J, with 16 bases between. CDR3 in amino acids: CASSYSSARQPYGYTF. In DNA, the CDR3 is TGTGCCAGCAGTTACTCATCGGCGCGGCAACCGTATGGCTACACCTTC.

This chain links TRBV3-1 (or the pseudogene TRBV3-2) with TRBJ2-1; D might be TRBD2 (6 bases). The CDR3 has 13 residues. Per the germline V gene, CDR1 is LGHDT and CDR2 is YNNKEL (reference sequence). Trimming pared 10 bases from V and 5 bases from J, leaving 15 bases between. In DNA form, the CDR3 reads TGTGCCACCTCGGGACTCGCCGACAATGAGCAGTTCTTC. Residues: CATSGLADNEQFF.

The chain recombines TRBV11-2 with TRBJ2-3, with 10 bases aligning to TRBD1. Germline V gene lookup returns CDR1 SGHAT and CDR2 FQNNGV. V trimming: 5 bases; J trimming: 6 bases; junction bases outside the gene matches: 5. There are 14 residues in the CDR3. CDR3: CASSADRGADTQYF. The DNA of the CDR3 is TGTGCCAGCAGCGCGGACAGGGGGGCCGATACGCAGTATTTT. The entire variable domain, with the rest obtained from reference TRBV11-2 and TRBJ2-3, is as follows: EAGVAQSPRYKIIEKRQSVAFWCNPISGHATLYWYQQILGQGPKLLIQFQNNGVVDDSQLPKDRFSAERLKGVDSTLKIQPAKLEDSAVYLCASSADRGADTQYFGPGTRLTVL.

The chain joins TRBV5-1 to TRBJ2-7, with TRBD2 matching over 7 bases. The CDR3 length is 15 residues. V shed 4 bases, J shed 2 bases, and the junction held 9 bases outside the gene matches. Per germline, CDR1 SGHRS and CDR2 YFSETQ. This chain's CDR3 is CASSVDPAGAYEQYF. The CDR3 nucleotides are TGCGCCAGCAGCGTGGACCCGGCGGGGGCCTACGAGCAGTACTTC.

This clone was seen once. The V gene is TRBV5-1, the J gene TRBJ1-2; D is unclear. Per germline, CDR1 SGHRS and CDR2 YFSETQ. The CDR3 extends over 14 amino acids. V lost 3 bases, J lost 8 bases, and 17 bases lay in between. CDR3 in DNA: TGCGCCAGCAGCTCTACCGCAGGTAGCGAAGGCTACACCTTC. This encodes CASSSTAGSEGYTF.

The chain combines TRBV10-3 with TRBJ1-5, with a tentative D call TRBD1 (5 bases). In germline, CDR1 is ENHRY, CDR2 SYGVKD. Trimming stripped 10 bases from V and 3 bases from J, with 13 bases between. The CDR3 extends over 13 amino acids. For the CDR3, the DNA is TGTGCCACGGACGGGGGGAACAATCAGCCCCAGCATTTT. Amino acids: CATDGGNNQPQHF.

The CDR3 is CAQDRANSPLHF. CDR3 DNA: TGTGCCCAGGACAGGGCGAATTCACCCCTCCACTTT. The rearrangement links TRBV2 to TRBJ1-6; 8 bases are shared with TRBD1. The germline V gene encodes CDR1 SNHLY and CDR2 FYNNEI. The V gene end was trimmed by 11 bases and the J gene end by 7 bases; junction bases not matched to a gene: 4. This CDR3 region has 12 residues.

This clone has just one count. The chain couples TRBV5-1 to TRBJ2-1, with TRBD2 matching over 15 bases. Germline V lookup: CDR1 SGHRS, CDR2 YFSETQ. With 2 bases clipped from V and 10 bases from J, the junction kept 7 bases outside the gene matches. The CDR3 contains 16 residues. Here the CDR3 DNA reads TGCGCCAGCAGCTTACGGACTAGCGGGGGGGCCGGGGAGCAGTTCTTC. It is translated as CASSLRTSGGAGEQFF.

The V gene is TRBV5-1, the J gene TRBJ2-1, with D perhaps matching TRBD1 (6 bases). Germline values: CDR1 SGHRS, CDR2 YFSETQ. The CDR3 has 13 amino acids. Trimming removed 0 bases at V and 5 bases at J, with 6 bases between. CDR3 protein: CASSLGTDNEQFF. CDR3 DNA: TGCGCCAGCAGCTTGGGGACAGACAATGAGCAGTTCTTC.

In its sample, this clone was seen a few times. The chain joins TRBV27 to TRBJ2-1; D is perhaps TRBD1 (6 bases). Trimming removed 6 bases at V and 0 bases at J, with 15 bases between. The CDR3 totals 16 residues. From germline, CDR1 is MNHEY and CDR2 SMNVEV (reference sequence). DNA of the CDR3: TGTGCCAGCAGACCGGACAGAGAGTTCTCCTACAATGAGCAGTTCTTC. It yields the protein CASRPDREFSYNEQFF.

This chain uses TRBV5-1 with TRBJ2-5; D is possibly TRBD2 (5 bases). The CDR3 length is 14 residues. V lost 5 bases and J lost 4, with 15 bases in between. In germline, CDR1 is SGHRS, CDR2 YFSETQ. The CDR3 coding sequence is TGCGCCAGCAGGGCTACGGGGATGCGAGAGACCCAGTACTTC. It yields the protein CASRATGMRETQYF.

This clone was seen a handful of times. The J gene is TRBJ1-1, the V gene TRBV6-5, with no clear D. Germline V lookup: CDR1 MNHEY, CDR2 SVGAGI. Trimming removed 7 bases at V and 3 bases at J, with 18 bases between. The CDR3 sequence is 15 residues long. CDR3 sequence (DNA): TGTGCCAGCATAAACGTGATAGGGAGGGACACTGAAGCTTTCTTT. Amino acid sequence: CASINVIGRDTEAFF.

This chain joins TRBV5-1 and TRBJ2-5; 12 positions agree with TRBD2. V was clipped by 3 bases and J by 3 bases; unmatched bases: 6. Germline V gene data show CDR1 as SGHRS and CDR2 as YFSETQ. The CDR3 spans 16 residues. For the CDR3, the DNA is TGCGCCAGCAGCTCACGGCCTAGCGGGGGGGAAGAGACCCAGTACTTC. Translation: CASSSRPSGGEETQYF.

The rearrangement uses TRBV15 and TRBJ1-3; possible D gene TRBD1, 6 bases. CDR3 length: 14 amino acids. Germline V gene sequence: CDR1 LNHNV, CDR2 YYDKDF (reference sequence). Deletions cut 6 bases from V and 5 bases from J, with 14 bases between. This CDR3 reads CATSPQGLRNTIYF. Here the CDR3 DNA reads TGTGCCACCAGTCCCCAGGGGCTTCGAAACACCATATATTTT.

Here the CDR3 reads CAWNRVSDSPLHF. CDR3 nucleotide sequence: TGTGCCTGGAACCGGGTATCTGATTCACCCCTCCACTTT. The V gene is TRBV30, the J gene TRBJ1-6; D remains ambiguous. V was pared by 4 bases and J by 8 bases, with 12 bases between. The CDR3 consists of 13 residues. Germline assignment: CDR1 GTSNPN and CDR2 SVGIG (reference sequence).

This clone was seen only once. The rearrangement uses TRBV4-3 and TRBJ1-2; no firm D call. This CDR3 contains 13 residues. Trimming took 0 bases from V and 8 from J, leaving 10 bases between them. Germline loops: CDR1 LGHNA, CDR2 YSLEER. The CDR3 reads CASSQETNNGYTF. CDR3 DNA: TGCGCCAGCAGCCAAGAAACAAACAACGGCTACACCTTC.